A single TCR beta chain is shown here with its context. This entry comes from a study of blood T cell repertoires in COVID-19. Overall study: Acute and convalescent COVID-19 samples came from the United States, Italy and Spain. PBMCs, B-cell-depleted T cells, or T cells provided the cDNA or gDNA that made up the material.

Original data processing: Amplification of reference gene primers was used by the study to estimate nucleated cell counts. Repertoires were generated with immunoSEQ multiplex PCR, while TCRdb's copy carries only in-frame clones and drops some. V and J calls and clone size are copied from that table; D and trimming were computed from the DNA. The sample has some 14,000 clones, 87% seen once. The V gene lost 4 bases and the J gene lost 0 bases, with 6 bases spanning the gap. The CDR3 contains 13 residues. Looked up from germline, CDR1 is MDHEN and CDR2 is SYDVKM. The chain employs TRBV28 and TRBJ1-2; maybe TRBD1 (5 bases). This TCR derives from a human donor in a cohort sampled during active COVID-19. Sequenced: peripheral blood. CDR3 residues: CASSSGANYGYTF. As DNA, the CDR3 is TGTGCCAGCAGTTCGGGGGCTAACTATGGCTACACCTTC.